The 22 T cell receptor beta chains given below trace back to one sample, sequenced in a study of CD8 T cells in Susac syndrome. Random hexamers were used to reverse transcribe the RNA input (roughly 0.5 to 1 ug). TCRdb re-analysed the immunoSEQ multiplex PCR reads in MiXCR, keeping a single row per CDR3 protein. This sample has 140,000 to 150,000 distinct CDR3 sequences, with approximately 94% found just once. The sequenced sample consisted of CD4+ T cells from PBMCs. Receptors originate from a human donor with Susac syndrome.

This clonotype was seen only once. The chain is built from TRBV20-1 and TRBJ2-3; 9 bases are a match to TRBD2. The germline gives CDR1 DFQATT, CDR2 SNEGSKA (reference sequence). The CDR3 sequence is 15 residues long. The V gene end was trimmed by 1 base and the J gene end by 3 bases; junction bases not matched to a gene: 5. CDR3 nucleotides: TGCAGTGCTAGAGTACGCGGGGGGGCGACAGATACGCAGTATTTT. It is translated as CSARVRGGATDTQYF.

The CDR3 loop reads CASSQPARGQYEQYF. The CDR3 region has the DNA TGCGCCAGCAGCCAGCCGGCGCGGGGACAGTACGAGCAGTACTTC. The genes are TRBV4-1 and TRBJ2-7, with D tentatively TRBD1 (7 bases). With 3 bases removed from V and 4 bases from J, the gap between germline ends came to 16 bases. Germline V gene data show CDR1 as MGHRA and CDR2 as YSYEKL. The CDR3 totals 15 residues.

This clonotype was counted once. This chain joins TRBV2 and TRBJ2-1, with D uncertain. The length of the CDR3 is 13 residues. The germline V gene encodes CDR1 SNHLY and CDR2 FYNNEI. The V gene lost 7 bases and the J gene lost 3 bases, with 10 bases spanning the gap. The DNA for the CDR3 is TGTGCCAGCAAAAGTGGGCTCTACAATGAGCAGTTCTTC. Translation: CASKSGLYNEQFF.

This chain uses TRBV20-1 with TRBJ2-2, with TRBD2 as a possible D gene (5 bases). Germline V lookup: CDR1 DFQATT, CDR2 SNEGSKA (reference sequence). Trimming removed 1 base from V and 7 bases from J, with 19 bases in between. CDR3 size: 16 residues. The CDR3 protein is CSARVGAVGFHGELFF. CDR3 DNA: TGCAGTGCTAGAGTTGGAGCGGTAGGGTTTCACGGGGAGCTGTTTTTT.

The CDR3 nucleotides are TGCAGTGCTAGAGATGGTGGGAGGTCATACAATGAGCAGTTCTTC. This gives the protein CSARDGGRSYNEQFF. The J gene is TRBJ2-1, the V gene TRBV20-1; possibly TRBD2 for D (6 bases). Deletions cut 0 bases from V and 4 bases from J, with 13 bases between. This CDR3 is 15 amino acids long. Germline CDR1 is DFQATT and CDR2 is SNEGSKA (reference sequence).

The chain joins TRBV12-3 or TRBV12-4 to TRBJ1-5; D uncertain. The CDR3 is 11 residues long. V lost 4 bases to trimming and J lost 9 bases, with 7 bases between them. For the CDR3, the DNA is TGTGCCAGCAGTTCCGGGAGGCCCCAGCATTTT. It codes for CASSSGRPQHF.

This clonotype has just one count. The J gene is TRBJ1-1, the V gene TRBV29-1, with D uncertain. Germline lookup yields CDR1 SQVTM and CDR2 ANQGSEA. V was cut by 5 bases and J by 4 bases, with 20 bases left in between. This CDR3 comprises 15 residues. The CDR3, as DNA: TGCAGCGTTTCCTATGCCGGGCCCGTGGCCACTGAAGCTTTCTTT. It encodes CSVSYAGPVATEAFF.

The CDR3 loop reads CASSQEAGEGYTQYF. The DNA of the CDR3 is TGCGCCAGCAGCCAAGAAGCAGGGGAAGGATATACGCAGTATTTT. This sequence joins TRBV4-1 and TRBJ2-3; a weak D match, TRBD1 (6 bases). Trimming took 0 bases from V and 7 from J, leaving 14 bases between them. Germline loops: CDR1 MGHRA, CDR2 YSYEKL. The CDR3 runs to 15 residues.

The CDR3 region is CASSHPLGEQYF. DNA of the CDR3: TGCGCCAGCAGCCACCCCCTGGGCGAGCAGTACTTC. The chain joins TRBV4-1 to TRBJ2-7, with D unresolved. V lost 3 bases and J 6 bases, leaving 9 bases between the germline ends. Looked up from germline, CDR1 is MGHRA and CDR2 is YSYEKL. The CDR3 is made up of 12 amino acids.

The chain links TRBV20-1 to TRBJ2-7, with 11 bases lining up with TRBD2. Losses at the gene ends were 3 bases for V and 1 base for J; bases not matched to a gene: 5. CDR1 is DFQATT and CDR2 is SNEGSKA in the germline V gene (reference sequence). The CDR3 contains 15 residues. In DNA form, the CDR3 reads TGCAGTGCTAGTTCGGGACTAGCGGCTTCCTACGAGCAGTACTTC. Residues: CSASSGLAASYEQYF.

The chain couples TRBV3-1 to TRBJ2-7; 7 bases match TRBD2. Unmatched junction bases numbered 6, after V lost 2 bases and J lost 5 bases. CDR1 LGHDT and CDR2 YNNKEL come from the germline V gene (reference sequence). This CDR3 region has 14 residues. Written as DNA, the CDR3 is TGTGCCAGCAGCCAATGGAGCGGGGACCACGAGCAGTACTTC. It specifies CASSQWSGDHEQYF.

The chain combines TRBV28 with TRBJ1-5, with D maybe TRBD1 (5 bases). V was shortened by 3 bases and J by 0 bases, with 12 bases between the two germline ends. Per germline, CDR1 MDHEN and CDR2 SYDVKM. The CDR3 runs 16 residues. CDR3 sequence: CASSFLRTFSNQPQHF. The CDR3 DNA follows: TGTGCCAGCAGTTTCCTAAGGACATTTAGCAATCAGCCCCAGCATTTT.

The J gene is TRBJ1-2, the V gene TRBV7-9, with D uncertain. V lost 1 base and J 8 bases, leaving 2 bases between the germline ends. The CDR3 loop spans 10 amino acids. CDR1 is SEHNR, CDR2 FQNEAQ, per germline (reference sequence). The CDR3 is CASSLEGYTF. CDR3 DNA sequence: TGTGCCAGCAGCTTAGAGGGCTACACCTTC.

The genes are TRBV5-6 and TRBJ2-1, with D unresolved. This CDR3 is built from 12 residues. CDR1 is SGHDT, CDR2 YYEEEE, per germline. Trimming shortened V by 1 base and J by 9 bases, and 8 bases separated the two germline ends. The CDR3 DNA reads as TGTGCCAGCAGCTTGCCCCCGGGTGAGCAGTTCTTC. Protein sequence: CASSLPPGEQFF.

The chain has TRBV9 and TRBJ2-7; TRBD2 aligns across 7 bases. The V gene's germline CDR1 is SGDLS and CDR2 YYNGEE. V trimming: 1 base; J trimming: 6 bases; junction bases outside the gene matches: 10. This CDR3 is built from 15 residues. CDR3 amino acids: CASSVTGLESSEQYF. The CDR3 bases are TGTGCCAGCAGCGTAACAGGACTAGAGAGCTCCGAGCAGTACTTC.

The genes are TRBV7-9 and TRBJ2-5; D is unclear. Germline V gives CDR1 SEHNR, CDR2 FQNEAQ (reference sequence). The CDR3 sequence is 15 residues long. V was shortened by 5 bases and J by 1 base, with 14 bases between the two germline ends. The CDR3 DNA reads as TGTGCCAGCAGCCCGACCGTTTGGCCCCAAGAGACCCAGTACTTC. Protein product: CASSPTVWPQETQYF.

The chain uses TRBV7-9 and TRBJ1-1; D unclear. The germline CDR1 and CDR2 sequences are SEHNR and FQNEAQ (reference sequence). This CDR3 spans 14 amino acids. Trimming shortened V by 4 bases and J by 2 bases, and 11 bases separated the two germline ends. CDR3 bases: TGTGCCAGCAGCTCCACGACACGAAACACTGAAGCTTTCTTT. This gives the protein CASSSTTRNTEAFF.

The gene calls are TRBV28 and TRBJ2-7; 7 bases map to TRBD1. Trimming took 2 bases from V and 4 from J; bases not matched to a gene: 8. Germline CDR1 is MDHEN and CDR2 is SYDVKM. CDR3 length: 15 residues. The CDR3 nucleotides read TGTGCCAGCAGTTTACTAGGGACAGTAGGATACGAGCAGTACTTC. This gives the protein CASSLLGTVGYEQYF. Looking up the rest from reference TRBV28 and TRBJ2-7 gives the full variable domain: DVKVTQSSRYLVKRTGEKVFLECVQDMDHENMFWYRQDPGLGLRLIYFSYDVKMKEKGDIPEGYSVSREKKERFSLILESASTNQTSMYLCASSLLGTVGYEQYFGPGTRLTVT.

The rearrangement uses TRBV4-2 and TRBJ2-3, with D hard to call. Germline V gene sequence: CDR1 LGHNA, CDR2 YNFKEQ. The CDR3 totals 15 residues. The germline V and J ends were trimmed by 0 bases and 8 bases, with 15 bases remaining between them. The CDR3: CASSQDYSIPVTQYF. CDR3 nucleotide sequence: TGTGCCAGCAGCCAAGATTATTCAATCCCGGTTACGCAGTATTTT.

The chain employs TRBV20-1 and TRBJ2-3, with D possibly being TRBD2 (5 bases). CDR1 DFQATT and CDR2 SNEGSKA come from the germline V gene (reference sequence). This CDR3 has 12 residues. The germline V and J ends were trimmed by 6 bases and 6 bases, with 13 bases remaining between them. CDR3 sequence: CSAPRVGDTQYF. In DNA, the CDR3 is TGCAGTGCGCCGAGGGTTGGTGATACGCAGTATTTT.

The chain joins TRBV6-1 to TRBJ2-5; 10 bases map to TRBD2. Germline CDR1 MNHNS, CDR2 SASEGT. The V gene end was trimmed by 5 bases and the J gene end by 5 bases; junction bases not matched to a gene: 8. The CDR3 covers 15 residues. The CDR3 nucleotides read TGTGCCAGCAGTCCCATGAGGACTAGCGGTGAGACCCAGTACTTC. Its protein product is CASSPMRTSGETQYF.

V and J are TRBV14 and TRBJ2-7, with 8 positions matching TRBD1. CDR3 length equals 15 residues. CDR1 is SGHDN and CDR2 is FVKESK in the germline V gene. The ends lost 4 bases at V and 0 bases at J; junction bases unmatched: 5. The CDR3 DNA reads TGTGCCAGCAGCCGATACAGGGGGAGCTCCTACGAGCAGTACTTC. It specifies CASSRYRGSSYEQYF.